This paragraph reports one TCR beta chain. This sample was taken from a study of blood T cell repertoires in COVID-19. Study-wide background: Samples representing acute and convalescent COVID-19 were sourced from the United States, Italy and Spain. Sources were T cells, B-cell-depleted T cells, or PBMCs; the material itself was cDNA or gDNA.

Original data processing: Reference gene primer amplification gave estimated nucleated cell counts. Sequenced by immunoSEQ multiplex PCR; TCRdb stores in-frame clones only, minus some. D and trimming were read from the DNA, whereas the V and J calls and clone size are those reported in that table. Of roughly 300,000 clones listed, about four fifths were seen once; the top ten hold around 10%. With 3 bases clipped from V and 4 bases from J, the junction kept 6 bases outside the gene matches. The CDR3 is 16 amino acids. The germline gives CDR1 MGHRA, CDR2 YSYEKL. The source material was peripheral blood. The V and J genes are TRBV4-1 and TRBJ2-3, with TRBD2 identical over 11 bases. The receptor comes from a woman in her 50s who had recovered from COVID-19. The CDR3 sequence: CASSQLLAGVADTQYF. CDR3 in DNA: TGCGCCAGCAGCCAGTTACTAGCGGGAGTTGCAGATACGCAGTATTTT.